This is a list of T cell receptor beta chains from one sample in a study of T-cell reconstitution after alpha-beta-depleted transplantation in children. TCRdb analysed the PCR reads with MiXCR anew, one entry per CDR3 protein. This table holds roughly 500,000 distinct CDR3 sequences, approximately 30% found once. Specimen: PBMCs from the stem cell graft donor, collected from the stem cell graft. These receptors were taken from a human donor who donated a stem cell graft to a child with aplastic anemia. CDR3s include the opening cysteine and the closing phenylalanine or tryptophan. Fields, in order: clone size, V gene, CDR3 length, D gene, J gene, CDR3 DNA, CDR3 protein. D genes are given only for firm matches. For some rows the clone size is stated as once, few or many, or as a class when expanded; others skip it.

few,TRBV6-1,14,NA,TRBJ2-5,TGTGCCAGCACCACCGCAGGGAAACAAGAGACCCAGTACTTC,CASTTAGKQETQYF
NA,TRBV6-1,15,TRBD2,TRBJ2-7,TGTGCCAGCAGGACTCAGACTAGCGGGGCCTACGAGCAGTACTTC,CASRTQTSGAYEQYF
NA,TRBV12-3/TRBV12-4,14,NA,TRBJ2-3,TGTGCCAGCAGTTTTGACAGGTTAACAGATACGCAGTATTTT,CASSFDRLTDTQYF
NA,TRBV29-1,13,TRBD1,TRBJ1-6,TGCAGCGCTGGACAGGGCATCGGTTCACCCCTCCACTTT,CSAGQGIGSPLHF
NA,TRBV29-1,11,TRBD2,TRBJ2-1,TGCAGCGTCAAAGACGGGACTAAGCAGTTCTTC,CSVKDGTKQFF
NA,TRBV6-2/TRBV6-3,14,NA,TRBJ1-2,TGTGCCAGCAGCCGACTGGGCAGTAACTATGGCTACACCTTC,CASSRLGSNYGYTF
NA,TRBV7-2,16,NA,TRBJ2-5,TGTGCCAGCAGCTCATCCCGGGACACCAGACAAGAGACCCAGTACTTC,CASSSSRDTRQETQYF
few,TRBV12-3/TRBV12-4,15,NA,TRBJ1-5,TGTGCCAGCAGGCTAGGGGGAGGGGGCAATCAGCCCCAGCATTTT,CASRLGGGGNQPQHF
NA,TRBV20-1,15,NA,TRBJ2-3,TGCAGTGCTATGACTAACTCTTACAACACAGATACGCAGTATTTT,CSAMTNSYNTDTQYF
NA,TRBV18,15,NA,TRBJ1-1,TGTGCCAGCTCACTTAGACAGGCTTTGAACACTGAAGCTTTCTTT,CASSLRQALNTEAFF
many,TRBV7-2,16,NA,TRBJ2-2,TGTGCCAGCAGCTTAAGGGGAACAGGGCCCACCGGGGAGCTGTTTTTT,CASSLRGTGPTGELFF
NA,TRBV30,13,TRBD2,TRBJ2-1,TGTGCCGGCAGACTAGCGGCCTACAATGAGCAGTTCTTC,CAGRLAAYNEQFF
few,TRBV25-1,15,TRBD2,TRBJ2-1,TGTGCCAGCAGCCGGGGGACTAGCGGGAGAATTGAGCAGTTCTTC,CASSRGTSGRIEQFF
few,TRBV5-1,16,TRBD2,TRBJ2-1,TGCGCCAGCAGCCCGGCCTCCCAGCGGGAGTATAATGAGCAGTTCTTC,CASSPASQREYNEQFF
NA,TRBV4-2,17,TRBD2,TRBJ2-1,TGTGCCAGCAGCCCCCCGATGACTAGCGGGAGGGCCCGTGAGCAGTTCTTC,CASSPPMTSGRAREQFF
few,TRBV9,15,NA,TRBJ1-6,TGTGCCAGCAGCGTATTTTCGTCCAGGGATTCACCCCTCCACTTT,CASSVFSSRDSPLHF
NA,TRBV12-3/TRBV12-4,14,NA,TRBJ1-3,TGTGCCAGCAGTATTGGGACGGTTGGAAACACCATATATTTT,CASSIGTVGNTIYF
NA,TRBV24-1,16,TRBD2,TRBJ2-1,TGTGCCACCAGTGATTCCGGACTAGAAGACTACAATGAGCAGTTCTTC,CATSDSGLEDYNEQFF
NA,TRBV12-3/TRBV12-4,16,TRBD1,TRBJ1-2,TGTGCCAGCAGTTTGAACCGAGACAGGGTTTTAAGCGGCTACACCTTC,CASSLNRDRVLSGYTF
few,TRBV7-2,13,TRBD1,TRBJ1-3,TGTGCCAGCAGCTTAGGACAGGGGAACACCATATATTTT,CASSLGQGNTIYF
NA,TRBV18,13,NA,TRBJ1-2,TGTGCCAGCTCATCAGACCGAGGTGGTGGCTACACCTTC,CASSSDRGGGYTF
NA,TRBV6-5,17,TRBD1,TRBJ2-2,TGTGCCAGCAGTTACCGTTGGGACAGTTCGAACACCGGGGAGCTGTTTTTT,CASSYRWDSSNTGELFF
NA,TRBV18,14,NA,TRBJ1-1,TGTGCCAGCTCACCATTGGACCGTAACACTGAAGCTTTCTTT,CASSPLDRNTEAFF
NA,TRBV19,20,TRBD1,TRBJ1-5,TGTGCCAGTAGTATTCGGGATAAGGTCCGGGACAGGGAAGTCCATCAGCCCCAGCATTTT,CASSIRDKVRDREVHQPQHF
NA,TRBV29-1,13,NA,TRBJ2-1,TGCAGCGTTGGAGGTGGGAAGGGCGATGAGCAGTTCTTC,CSVGGGKGDEQFF
few,TRBV20-1,11,NA,TRBJ2-2,TGCAGTGCTGACAGCACCGGGGAGCTGTTTTTT,CSADSTGELFF
NA,TRBV5-1,16,TRBD1,TRBJ2-3,TGCGCCAGCAGCTTGGGGGACAGGGGAAGCACAGATACGCAGTATTTT,CASSLGDRGSTDTQYF
NA,TRBV12-3/TRBV12-4,13,NA,TRBJ1-5,TGTGCCAGCACCCCGAGTCTGAATCAGCCCCAGCATTTT,CASTPSLNQPQHF
few,TRBV5-1,17,TRBD1,TRBJ1-1,TGCGCCAGCAGCCGGGACAGACTTCGGGATATGGACACTGAAGCTTTCTTT,CASSRDRLRDMDTEAFF
few,TRBV29-1,15,NA,TRBJ2-5,TGCAGCGCCCTACTGGGTCCCGCAGCCCAAGAGACCCAGTACTTC,CSALLGPAAQETQYF
NA,TRBV12-3/TRBV12-4,15,TRBD2,TRBJ2-5,TGTGCCAGCAGTTGGATAGCGGGAGGCGGGGAGACCCAGTACTTC,CASSWIAGGGETQYF
NA,TRBV19,13,TRBD1,TRBJ1-1,TGTGCCAGTAGTCCCCGGACAGGACCGGAGGGTTTCTTT,CASSPRTGPEGFF
few,TRBV6-1,13,TRBD2,TRBJ2-1,TGTGCCAGCAGACAGCGGGAGGGCCATACGCAGTTCTTC,CASRQREGHTQFF
NA,TRBV7-8,16,NA,TRBJ1-1,TGTGCCAGCAGCCGCCATTCTATTCTAGGGGGCACTGAAGCTTTCTTT,CASSRHSILGGTEAFF
NA,TRBV29-1,12,NA,TRBJ1-2,TGCAGCGTTCCGGACAGACCCTATGGCTACACCTTC,CSVPDRPYGYTF
NA,TRBV7-8,17,NA,TRBJ2-1,TGTGCCAGCAGCTTAGTGCCAGACCAGATGACTTACAATGAGCAGTTCTTC,CASSLVPDQMTYNEQFF
few,TRBV7-9,13,NA,TRBJ2-1,TGTGCCAGCAGCTTAGAGGTCTACAATGAGCAGTTCTTC,CASSLEVYNEQFF